Listed here are 10 T cell receptor beta chains from one sample, sequenced in a study of shared clonotypes between healthy human individuals. The method was immunoSEQ multiplex PCR; TCRdb's version includes in-frame clones alone and lacks a portion of them. The sample yields about 2 million clones, 85% to 95% seen once. Sequencing input: naive CD4+ T cells sorted from blood. Subset indicated: CD45RA+ positively selected. These receptors all stem from a man aged 18 to 30 in good health.

Remarks on this clone: This specimen includes other DNA sequences encoding the same CDR3. The V call is TRBV18, the J call TRBJ1-1, with 8 bases fitting TRBD1. J gave up 8 bases and V 3 bases, and 8 bases lay outside the gene matches. From germline, CDR1 is KGHSH and CDR2 LQKENI. The CDR3 is 14 amino acids. The CDR3 reads CASSPTGVGTEAFF. The CDR3 nucleotides read TGTGCCAGCTCACCGACAGGGGTCGGAACGGAAGCTTTCTTT. The full variable domain, completed using reference TRBV18 and TRBJ1-1, is NAGVMQNPRHLVRRRGQEARLRCSPMKGHSHVYWYRQLPEEGLKFMVYLQKENIIDESGMPKERFSAEFPKEGPSILRIQQVVRGDSAAYFCASSPTGVGTEAFFGQGTRLTVV.

This sequence joins TRBV6-6 and TRBJ2-1, with 9 bases matching TRBD1. CDR1 is MNHNY and CDR2 is SVGAGI in the germline V gene (reference sequence). The CDR3 extends over 14 amino acids. With V trimmed by 5 bases and J by 8 bases, 7 bases remained unmatched. CDR3: CASSTRDRVDEQFF. CDR3 coding DNA: TGTGCCAGCAGTACCCGGGACAGGGTCGATGAGCAGTTCTTC.

The rearrangement uses TRBV30 and TRBJ2-5; 7 bases are shared with TRBD2. The CDR3 spans 15 residues. V gave up 5 bases and J gave up 0 bases; unmatched junction bases: 9. Germline loops: CDR1 GTSNPN, CDR2 SVGIG (reference sequence). The CDR3, as DNA: TGTGCCTGGGAACGACTTAGCGGGTACCAAGAGACCCAGTACTTC. Translating it yields CAWERLSGYQETQYF.

V usage is TRBV5-3 and J usage is TRBJ2-7; the D gene is possibly TRBD2 (6 bases). TRBV5-3 counts as an open reading frame of uncertain function. V was pared by 2 bases and J by 4 bases, with 22 bases between. This CDR3 comprises 17 residues. In DNA, the CDR3 is TGTGCCAGAAGCTTAGCCGGGACTGGAGAGAGTGTATACGAGCAGTACTTC. Amino acid sequence: CARSLAGTGESVYEQYF.

The table lists this clone with a count of one. The chain joins TRBV4-2 to TRBJ1-6, with D perhaps matching TRBD1 (5 bases). Germline V gene lookup returns CDR1 LGHNA and CDR2 YNFKEQ. Trimming left V 7 bases short and J 6 bases short, with 10 bases between. The CDR3 runs to 13 residues. The CDR3, as DNA: TGTGCCAGCACCAACGGGGGTAATTCACCCCTCCACTTT. It yields the protein CASTNGGNSPLHF.

V is TRBV7-9 and J is TRBJ1-1, with D perhaps TRBD1 (6 bases). The CDR3 spans 15 residues. Germline CDR1 reads SEHNR; CDR2 reads FQNEAQ (reference sequence). The V end was cut by 4 bases, the J end by 0 bases, with 12 bases between. The CDR3 DNA sequence: TGTGCCAGCAGCTACGGACAGACAATGAACACTGAAGCTTTCTTT. Protein: CASSYGQTMNTEAFF.

Of note for this clone: The same CDR3 also results from other DNA sequences found in this sample. The rearrangement links TRBV18 to TRBJ1-4; D not certain. V dropped 3 bases and J dropped 7 bases, with 6 bases sitting between them. CDR1 is KGHSH, CDR2 LQKENI, per germline. This CDR3 is built from 12 residues. CDR3 sequence: CASSPDREKLFF. The CDR3 coding sequence is TGTGCCAGCTCACCGGACCGTGAAAAACTGTTTTTT.

V and J are TRBV2 and TRBJ2-1; tentatively, D is TRBD1 (6 bases). The CDR3 covers 20 residues. The germline V gene has CDR1 SNHLY and CDR2 FYNNEI. V lost 2 bases to trimming and J lost 0 bases, with 23 bases between them. The CDR3: CASSEPATGPPGSSYNEQFF. In DNA, the CDR3 is TGTGCCAGCAGTGAACCGGCGACAGGACCCCCGGGCAGCTCCTACAATGAGCAGTTCTTC.

This clone turned up a few times. The chain has TRBV7-9 and TRBJ2-3, with 8 bases aligning to TRBD2. The CDR3 is 15 residues long. Trimming cost V 0 bases and J 4 bases; bases outside gene matches: 3. Per germline, CDR1 SEHNR and CDR2 FQNEAQ (reference sequence). In nucleotides, the CDR3 is TGTGCCAGCAGCTTAGCAGCGGGGGTGCCAGATACGCAGTATTTT. It translates to CASSLAAGVPDTQYF.

This clone occurred once. The chain has TRBV15 and TRBJ2-7; D is possibly TRBD2 (5 bases). This CDR3 is 16 amino acids long. CDR1 is LNHNV and CDR2 is YYDKDF in the germline V gene (reference sequence). Between the trimmed V and J ends, which lost 0 bases and 1 base, there was a span of 13 bases. The CDR3 here is CATSRERRALSYEQYF. DNA of the CDR3: TGTGCCACCAGCAGAGAGAGGCGGGCCCTATCCTACGAGCAGTACTTC. Variable domain in full (rest from reference TRBV15 and TRBJ2-7): DAMVIQNPRYQVTQFGKPVTLSCSQTLNHNVMYWYQQKSSQAPKLLFHYYDKDFNNEADTPDNFQSRRPNTSFCFLDIRSPGLGDTAMYLCATSRERRALSYEQYFGPGTRLTVT.